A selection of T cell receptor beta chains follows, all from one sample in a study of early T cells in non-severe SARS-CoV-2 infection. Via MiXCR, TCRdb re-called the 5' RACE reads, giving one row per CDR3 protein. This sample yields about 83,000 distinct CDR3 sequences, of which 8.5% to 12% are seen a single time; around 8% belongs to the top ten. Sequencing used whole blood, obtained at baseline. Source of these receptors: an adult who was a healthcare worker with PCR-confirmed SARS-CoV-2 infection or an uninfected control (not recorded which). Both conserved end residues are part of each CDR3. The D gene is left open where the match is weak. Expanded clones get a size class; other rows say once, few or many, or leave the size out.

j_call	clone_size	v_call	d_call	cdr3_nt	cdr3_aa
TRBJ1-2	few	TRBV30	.	TGTGCCTGGAGCCATGGAGCTGGCTACACCTTC	CAWSHGAGYTF
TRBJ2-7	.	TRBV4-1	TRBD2	TGCGCCAGCAGCCAAGATAACTCCGGGACTAGCGGACCAAGGCAGTACTTC	CASSQDNSGTSGPRQYF
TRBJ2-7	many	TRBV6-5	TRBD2	TGTGCCAGTCGGACTAGCAGAGCCTACGAGCAGTACTTC	CASRTSRAYEQYF
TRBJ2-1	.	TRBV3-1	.	TGTGCCAGCAGCAATGGCGGGGCCCGCGCTAGCAATGAGCAGTTCTTC	CASSNGGARASNEQFF
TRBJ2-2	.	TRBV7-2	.	TGTGCCAGCCGTCCCCGGGGGTTGAACACCGGGGAGCTGTTTTTT	CASRPRGLNTGELFF
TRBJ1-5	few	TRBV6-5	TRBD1	TGTGCCAGCAGTTTGACAGGGGTAGGACAGCCCCAGCATTTT	CASSLTGVGQPQHF
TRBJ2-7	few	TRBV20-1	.	TGCAGTGCTAGTCCTACAAGCGGTAATTACGAGCAGTACTTC	CSASPTSGNYEQYF
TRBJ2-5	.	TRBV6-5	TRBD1	TGTGCCAGCAGGGGGACAGCCCAAGAGACCCAGTACTTC	CASRGTAQETQYF
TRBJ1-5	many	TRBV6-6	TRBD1	TGTGCCAGCAGTTACGCCGGAGACAGGGCCTTCTATAGCAATCAGCCCCAGCATTTT	CASSYAGDRAFYSNQPQHF
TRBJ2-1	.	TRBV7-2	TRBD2	TGTGCCAGCAATCCCCTTAAGGCGGGAGTTTACAATGAGCAGTTCTTC	CASNPLKAGVYNEQFF
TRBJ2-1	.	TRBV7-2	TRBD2	TGTGCCAGCAGCTCCACTAGCGGTCAGTACAATGAGCAGTTC	CASSSTSGQYNEQF
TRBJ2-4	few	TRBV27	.	TGTGCCAGCAGTTTATCTTTACGGGGGAAAGCCAAAAACATTCAGTACTTC	CASSLSLRGKAKNIQYF
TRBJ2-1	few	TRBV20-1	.	TGCAGTGCTAGAGATCCGTCTGGGGGCGAAGTGAATGAGCAGTTCTTC	CSARDPSGGEVNEQFF
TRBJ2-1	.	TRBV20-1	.	TGCAGTGCTCAGAAAAGCTCCTACAATGAGCAGTTCTTC	CSAQKSSYNEQFF
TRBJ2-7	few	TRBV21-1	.	TGTGCCAGCAGCAAAGATCCCGACGCGACAGGGAGGAACTACGAGCAGTACTTC	CASSKDPDATGRNYEQYF
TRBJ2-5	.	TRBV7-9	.	TGTGCCAGCAGCTTAGGGGGAGAAGAGACCCAGTACTTC	CASSLGGEETQYF
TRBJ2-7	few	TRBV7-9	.	TGTGCCAGCAGCGCTTACAGGACCGGCGAGCAGTACTTC	CASSAYRTGEQYF